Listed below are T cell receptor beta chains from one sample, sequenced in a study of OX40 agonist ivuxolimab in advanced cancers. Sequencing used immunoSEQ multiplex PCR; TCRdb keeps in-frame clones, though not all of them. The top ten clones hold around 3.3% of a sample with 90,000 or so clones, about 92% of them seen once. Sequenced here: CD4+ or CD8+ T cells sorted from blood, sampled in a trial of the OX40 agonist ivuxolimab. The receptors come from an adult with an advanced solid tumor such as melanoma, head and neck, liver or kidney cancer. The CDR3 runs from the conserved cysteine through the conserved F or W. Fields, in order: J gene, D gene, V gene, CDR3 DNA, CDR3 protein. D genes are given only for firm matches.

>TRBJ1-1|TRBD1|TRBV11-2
TGTGCCAGCAGCGGTTACCGGGACAGGGGACTACCGAACACTGAAGCTTTCTTT
CASSGYRDRGLPNTEAFF
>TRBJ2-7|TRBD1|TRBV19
TGTGCCAGTAGCTCCGGGACAGGACAATACGAGCAGTACTTC
CASSSGTGQYEQYF
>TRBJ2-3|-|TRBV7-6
TGTGCCAGCTTCGGGCACACAGATACGCAGTATTTT
CASFGHTDTQYF
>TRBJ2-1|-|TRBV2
TGTGCCAGCAGTGAAGGCCACAATGAGCAGTTCTTC
CASSEGHNEQFF
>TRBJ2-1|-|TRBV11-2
TGTGCCAGCAGCTTAGGCCGCGGGATCTACAATGAGCAGTTCTTC
CASSLGRGIYNEQFF
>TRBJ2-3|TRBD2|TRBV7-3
TGTGCCAGCAGCTTACTAGCGGGACCCACAGATACGCAGTATTTT
CASSLLAGPTDTQYF
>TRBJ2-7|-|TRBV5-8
TGTGCCAGCAGCCAAGAAGCGGACAGCTACGAGCAGTACTTC
CASSQEADSYEQYF
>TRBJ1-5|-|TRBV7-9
TGTGCCAGCAGCCCCGTCCGGGGGCGCAATCAGCCCCAGCATTTT
CASSPVRGRNQPQHF
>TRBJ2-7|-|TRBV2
TGTGCCAGTGGCCCAGGGTACGAGCAGTACTTC
CASGPGYEQYF
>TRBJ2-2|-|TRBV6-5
TGTGCCAGCGGACTACAAACCGGGGAGCTGTTTTTT
CASGLQTGELFF
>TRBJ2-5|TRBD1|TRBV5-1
TGCGCCAGCAGCTTGGGACAGGGGGCGGAGACCCAGTACTTC
CASSLGQGAETQYF
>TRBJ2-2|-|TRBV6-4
TGTGCCAGCAGTGACTCCGGGGAGCTGTTTTTT
CASSDSGELFF
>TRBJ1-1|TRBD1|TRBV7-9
TGTGCCAGCAGCGGGTCCGGGACAGGGAACACTGAAGCTTTCTTT
CASSGSGTGNTEAFF
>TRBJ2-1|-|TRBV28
TGTGCCAGCAATGGGGACTCGGGAGCTCCCGACCGAAATGAGCAGTTCTTC
CASNGDSGAPDRNEQFF
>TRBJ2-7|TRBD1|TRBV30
TGTGCCTGGAGCCGGGACAGGGGTACCCACGAGCAGTACTTC
CAWSRDRGTHEQYF
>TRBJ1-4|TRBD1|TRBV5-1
TGCGCCAGCAGCTTCTACCTCCAGGGGGCAACTAATGAAAAACTGTTTTTT
CASSFYLQGATNEKLFF